This TCR beta chain was obtained from a study of response to subunit inactivated influenza vaccine. With regard to this clonotype: A much larger clone lies a single base off, so this may be a read error.

TCRdb reprocessed the RT-PCR reads via MiXCR and lists one record per CDR3 protein. This sample has around 580,000 distinct CDR3 sequences, with 12% found just once. This TCR came from a man aged 45-65 years who received an inactivated influenza vaccine. The sample was PBMCs from blood, taken on the day of vaccination.

The chain's CDR3 is CATSRERNEQFF. The CDR3 region has the DNA TGTGCCACCAGCAGAGAACGCAATGAGCAGTTCTTC. V usage is TRBV15 and J usage is TRBJ2-1; D gene uncertain. V lost 0 bases and J 6 bases, leaving 3 bases between the germline ends. Germline CDR1 LNHNV, CDR2 YYDKDF (reference sequence). This CDR3 contains 12 residues.